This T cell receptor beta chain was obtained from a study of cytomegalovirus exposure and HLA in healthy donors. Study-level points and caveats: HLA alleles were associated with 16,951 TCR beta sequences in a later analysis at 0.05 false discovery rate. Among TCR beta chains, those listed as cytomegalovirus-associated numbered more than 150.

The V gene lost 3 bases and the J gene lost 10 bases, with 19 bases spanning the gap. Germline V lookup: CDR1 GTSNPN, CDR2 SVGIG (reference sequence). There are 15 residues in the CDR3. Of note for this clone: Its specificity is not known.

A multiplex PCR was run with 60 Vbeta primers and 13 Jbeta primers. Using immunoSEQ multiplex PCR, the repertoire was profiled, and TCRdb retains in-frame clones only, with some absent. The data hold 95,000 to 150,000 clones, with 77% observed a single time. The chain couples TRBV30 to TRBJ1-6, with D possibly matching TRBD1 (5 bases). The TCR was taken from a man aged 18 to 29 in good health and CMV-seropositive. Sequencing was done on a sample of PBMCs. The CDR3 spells CAWRSLTVPNSPLHF. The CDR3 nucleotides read TGTGCCTGGAGATCCTTGACAGTGCCGAACTCACCCCTCCACTTT. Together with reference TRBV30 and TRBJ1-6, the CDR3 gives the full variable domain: SQTIHQWPATLVQPVGSPLSLECTVEGTSNPNLYWYRQAAGRGLQLLFYSVGIGQISSEVPQNLSASRPQDRQFILSSKKLLLSDSGFYLCAWRSLTVPNSPLHFGNGTRLTVT.